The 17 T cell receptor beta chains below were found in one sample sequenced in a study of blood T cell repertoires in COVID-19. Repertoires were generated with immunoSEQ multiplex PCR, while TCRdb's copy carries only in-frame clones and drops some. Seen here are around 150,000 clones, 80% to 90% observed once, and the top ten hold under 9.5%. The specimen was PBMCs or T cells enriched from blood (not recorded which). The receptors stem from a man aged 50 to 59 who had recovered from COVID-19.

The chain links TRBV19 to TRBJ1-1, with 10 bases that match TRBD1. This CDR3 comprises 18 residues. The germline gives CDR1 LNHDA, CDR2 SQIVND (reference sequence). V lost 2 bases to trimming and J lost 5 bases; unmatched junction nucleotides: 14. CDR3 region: CASSIIGATGGLGTEAFF. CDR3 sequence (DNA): TGTGCCAGTAGTATAATTGGCGCGACAGGGGGCTTGGGGACTGAAGCTTTCTTT.

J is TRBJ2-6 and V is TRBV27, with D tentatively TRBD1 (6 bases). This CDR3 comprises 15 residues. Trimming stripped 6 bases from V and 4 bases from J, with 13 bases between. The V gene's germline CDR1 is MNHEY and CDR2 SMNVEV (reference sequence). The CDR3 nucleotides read TGTGCCAGCAGACACTTCCAGGGGGGGGCCAACGTCCTGACTTTC. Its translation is CASRHFQGGANVLTF.

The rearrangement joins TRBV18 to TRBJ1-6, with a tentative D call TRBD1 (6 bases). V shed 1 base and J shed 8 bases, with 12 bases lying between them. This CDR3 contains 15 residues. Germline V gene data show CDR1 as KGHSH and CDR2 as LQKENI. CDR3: CASSPHPSGDSPLHF. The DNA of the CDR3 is TGTGCCAGCTCACCACATCCTTCAGGGGATTCACCCCTCCACTTT.

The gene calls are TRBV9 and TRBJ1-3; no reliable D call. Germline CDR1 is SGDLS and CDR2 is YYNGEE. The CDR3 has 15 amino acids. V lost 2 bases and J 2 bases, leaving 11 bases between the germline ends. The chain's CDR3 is CASSVGQAAGNTIYF. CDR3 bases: TGTGCCAGCAGCGTTGGGCAAGCGGCTGGAAACACCATATATTTT.

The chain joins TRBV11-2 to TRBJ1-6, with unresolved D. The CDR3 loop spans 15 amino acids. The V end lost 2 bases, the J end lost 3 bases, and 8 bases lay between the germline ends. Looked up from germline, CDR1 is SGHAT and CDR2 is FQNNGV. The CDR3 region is CASSLSGGYNSPLHF. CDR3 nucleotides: TGTGCCAGCAGCTTATCGGGTGGCTATAATTCACCCCTCCACTTT.

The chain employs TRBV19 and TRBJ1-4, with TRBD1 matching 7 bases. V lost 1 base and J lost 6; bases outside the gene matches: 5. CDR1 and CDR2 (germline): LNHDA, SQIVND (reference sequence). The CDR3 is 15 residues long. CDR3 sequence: CASSIVRGLDEKLFF. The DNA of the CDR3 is TGTGCCAGTAGTATAGTGAGGGGGCTGGATGAAAAACTGTTTTTT.

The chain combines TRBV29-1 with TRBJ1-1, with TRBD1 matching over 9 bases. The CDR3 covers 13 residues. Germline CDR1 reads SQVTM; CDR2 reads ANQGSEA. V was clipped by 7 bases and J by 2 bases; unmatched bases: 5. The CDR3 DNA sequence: TGCAGCGCCGGGGACAGGGTTAACACTGAAGCTTTCTTT. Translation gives CSAGDRVNTEAFF.

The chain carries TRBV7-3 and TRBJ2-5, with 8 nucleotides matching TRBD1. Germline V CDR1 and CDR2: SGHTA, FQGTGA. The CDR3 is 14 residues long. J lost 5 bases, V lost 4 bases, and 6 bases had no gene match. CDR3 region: CASSSGQAFETQYF. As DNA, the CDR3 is TGTGCCAGCAGCTCGGGACAGGCCTTTGAGACCCAGTACTTC. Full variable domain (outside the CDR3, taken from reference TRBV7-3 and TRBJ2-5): GAGVSQTPSNKVTEKGKYVELRCDPISGHTALYWYRQSLGQGPEFLIYFQGTGAADDSGLPNDRFFAVRPEGSVSTLKIQRTERGDSAVYLCASSSGQAFETQYFGPGTRLLVL.

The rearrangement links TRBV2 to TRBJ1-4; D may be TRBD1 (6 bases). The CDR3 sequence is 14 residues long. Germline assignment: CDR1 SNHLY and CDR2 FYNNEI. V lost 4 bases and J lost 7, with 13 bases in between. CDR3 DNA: TGTGCCAGCAGTGTAGGGGGGGTTGGTGAAAAACTGTTTTTT. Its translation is CASSVGGVGEKLFF.

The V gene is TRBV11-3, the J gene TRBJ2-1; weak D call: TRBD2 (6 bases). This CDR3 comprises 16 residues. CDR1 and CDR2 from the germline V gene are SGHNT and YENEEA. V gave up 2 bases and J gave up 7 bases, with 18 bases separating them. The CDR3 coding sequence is TGTGCCAGCAGCTTAATTGCAGGGAGGTTGGGGAATGAGCAGTTCTTC. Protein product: CASSLIAGRLGNEQFF.

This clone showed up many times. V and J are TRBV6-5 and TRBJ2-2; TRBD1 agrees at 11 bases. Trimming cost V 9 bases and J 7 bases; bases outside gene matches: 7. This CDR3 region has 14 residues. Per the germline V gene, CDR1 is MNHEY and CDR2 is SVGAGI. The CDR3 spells CASWDRGIVGELFF. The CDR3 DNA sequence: TGTGCCAGTTGGGACAGGGGGATCGTCGGGGAGCTGTTTTTT.

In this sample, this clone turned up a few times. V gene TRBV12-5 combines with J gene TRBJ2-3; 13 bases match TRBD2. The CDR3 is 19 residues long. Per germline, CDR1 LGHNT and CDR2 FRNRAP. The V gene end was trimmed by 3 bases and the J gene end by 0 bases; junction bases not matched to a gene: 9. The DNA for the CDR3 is TGTGCTAGTGGTTTTAGACTAGCGGGGGGTTTTACTAGCACAGATACGCAGTATTTT. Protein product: CASGFRLAGGFTSTDTQYF.

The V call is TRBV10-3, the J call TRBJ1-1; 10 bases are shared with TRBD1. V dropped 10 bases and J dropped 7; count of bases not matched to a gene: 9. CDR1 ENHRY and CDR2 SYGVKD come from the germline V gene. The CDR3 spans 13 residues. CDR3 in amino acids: CATGTGVSLEAFF. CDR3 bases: TGTGCCACTGGGACAGGGGTATCCCTTGAAGCTTTCTTT.

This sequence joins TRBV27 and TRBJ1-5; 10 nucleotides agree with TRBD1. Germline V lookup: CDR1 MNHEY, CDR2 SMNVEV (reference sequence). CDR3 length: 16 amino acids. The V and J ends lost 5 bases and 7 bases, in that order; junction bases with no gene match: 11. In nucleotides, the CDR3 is TGTGCCAGCAGTCCAACCGGGACAGGGGCCCGGCAGCCCCAGCATTTT. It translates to CASSPTGTGARQPQHF.

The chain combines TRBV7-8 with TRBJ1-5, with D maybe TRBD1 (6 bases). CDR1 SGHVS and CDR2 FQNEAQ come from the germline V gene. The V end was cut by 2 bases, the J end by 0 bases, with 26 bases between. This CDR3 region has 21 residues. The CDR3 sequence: CASSLWPIYGDIQYSNQPQHF. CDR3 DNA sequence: TGTGCCAGCAGCTTATGGCCAATCTATGGGGACATCCAATATAGCAATCAGCCCCAGCATTTT. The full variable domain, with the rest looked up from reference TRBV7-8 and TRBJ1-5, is GAGVSQSPRYKVAKRGQDVALRCDPISGHVSLFWYQQALGQGPEFLTYFQNEAQLDKSGLPSDRFFAERPEGSVSTLKIQRTQQEDSAVYLCASSLWPIYGDIQYSNQPQHFGDGTRLSIL.

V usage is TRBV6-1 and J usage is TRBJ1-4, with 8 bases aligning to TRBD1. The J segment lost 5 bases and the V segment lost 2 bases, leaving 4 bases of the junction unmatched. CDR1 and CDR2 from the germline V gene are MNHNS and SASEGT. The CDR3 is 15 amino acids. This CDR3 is CASSEIPGGNEKLFF. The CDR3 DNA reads TGTGCCAGCAGTGAAATACCAGGGGGCAATGAAAAACTGTTTTTT.

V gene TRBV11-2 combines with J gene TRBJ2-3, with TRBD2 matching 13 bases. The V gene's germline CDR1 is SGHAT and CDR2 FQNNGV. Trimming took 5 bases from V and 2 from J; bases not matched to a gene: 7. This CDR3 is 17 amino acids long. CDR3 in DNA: TGTGCCAGCAGCCCAAGACTAGCGGGGGGCTTCACAGATACGCAGTATTTT. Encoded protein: CASSPRLAGGFTDTQYF.